The text below deals with one TCR beta chain. One end of the junction is discordant with germline, which a read error may explain. The data stem from a study of blood T cell repertoires in COVID-19. Whole-study context: The United States, Italy and Spain were the sources of the acute and convalescent COVID-19 samples. Sample material is recorded as cDNA or gDNA derived from T cells, B-cell-depleted T cells, or PBMCs.

Per the original data handling: The authors estimated nucleated cell counts from reference gene primer amplification. Here immunoSEQ multiplex PCR was the method, and the copy in TCRdb shows in-frame clones only, minus some. V, J and clone size reflect that table, while D and trimming were determined from the DNA. The sample has about 210,000 clones, 80% to 90% seen once. The CDR3 contains 13 residues. Germline values: CDR1 SSHAT, CDR2 FNYEAQ (reference sequence). The sequencing sample was made of peripheral blood. The V call is TRBV7-7, the J call TRBJ1-5; D call uncertain. The sequence came from a man between 45 and 60 years old with active or convalescent COVID-19. CDR3 in DNA: TGTGCTAGCAGCCGAGGACTACATCAGCCCCAGCATTTT. This codes for CASSRGLHQPQHF.